These 20 T cell receptor beta chains share one sample of origin, sequenced in a study of graft-versus-host responses after intestinal transplantation. TCRdb's table, derived via immunoSEQ multiplex PCR, lists solely in-frame clones and lacks some. The sample carries 33,000 or so clones, about 94% recorded once. The sequencing here drew on PBMCs, taken 16 days after intestinal transplant. Receptor source: a human patient who received an intestinal transplant, so some T cells may come from the graft donor.

CDR3 in amino acids: CASSPLAGVATDTQYF. The CDR3 nucleotides are TGTGCCAGCAGCCCACTAGCGGGAGTTGCCACAGATACGCAGTATTTT. The chain employs TRBV11-3 and TRBJ2-3, with 11 bases fitting TRBD2. Germline V lookup: CDR1 SGHNT, CDR2 YENEEA. The CDR3 is 16 residues long. V lost 5 bases and J lost 2; bases outside the gene matches: 6.

V usage is TRBV15 and J usage is TRBJ2-7, with 8 bases that match TRBD2. The CDR3 runs to 15 residues. Germline CDR1 is LNHNV and CDR2 is YYDKDF (reference sequence). After removal of 0 bases from V and 2 bases from J, the junction contained 3 bases not matched to a gene. Here the CDR3 DNA reads TGTGCCACCAGCAGAGATCGGGGGGGACCCTACGAGCAGTACTTC. Residues: CATSRDRGGPYEQYF.

This clone was recorded only once. The CDR3 sequence is CASSQIKGIMYEQYF. CDR3 DNA sequence: TGCGCCAGCAGCCAAATCAAGGGTATTATGTACGAGCAGTACTTC. The rearrangement links TRBV4-3 to TRBJ2-7; D uncertain. Trimming took 2 bases from V and 4 from J, leaving 15 bases between them. The CDR3 sequence is 15 residues long. CDR1 LGHNA and CDR2 YSLEER come from the germline V gene.

The chain uses TRBV30 and TRBJ1-2; no reliable D call. Trimming took off 1 base at V and 8 bases at J, with 8 bases between the two ends. This CDR3 has 11 residues. CDR1 GTSNPN and CDR2 SVGIG come from the germline V gene (reference sequence). CDR3 DNA: TGTGCCTGGAGTGGGGTTAAAGGCTACACCTTC. Translation gives CAWSGVKGYTF.

This chain uses TRBV28 with TRBJ2-1; the D gene is possibly TRBD2 (6 bases). CDR3 length: 12 amino acids. Trimming removed 5 bases at V and 8 bases at J, with 10 bases between. Germline values: CDR1 MDHEN, CDR2 SYDVKM. CDR3 in DNA: TGTGCCAGCAGTACTGGGGGGTATGAGCAGTTCTTC. Residues: CASSTGGYEQFF.

In this sample, this clone turned up a few times. This chain joins TRBV6-4 and TRBJ2-1; TRBD2 aligns across 8 bases. Germline CDR1 and CDR2: MRHNA and SNTAGT. This CDR3 is 14 amino acids long. Unmatched junction bases numbered 1, after V lost 3 bases and J lost 3 bases. The CDR3 nucleotides read TGTGCCAGCAGTGAAAGCGGGAGCTACAATGAGCAGTTCTTC. Amino acid sequence: CASSESGSYNEQFF.

V and J are TRBV28 and TRBJ1-5, with 7 nucleotides matching TRBD1. CDR3 length equals 15 residues. Germline CDR1 is MDHEN and CDR2 is SYDVKM. The trim removed 2 bases at V and 4 bases at J, leaving 5 bases unmatched. Here the CDR3 reads CASSLGGGGNQPQHF. CDR3 in DNA: TGTGCCAGCAGTTTAGGAGGGGGCGGGAATCAGCCCCAGCATTTT.

The chain is built from TRBV19 and TRBJ2-1; 14 bases agree with TRBD2. CDR1 and CDR2 (germline): LNHDA, SQIVND (reference sequence). J was trimmed by 6 bases and V by 7 bases; bases with no gene match: 14. The CDR3 extends over 18 amino acids. In DNA form, the CDR3 reads TGTGCCAGTACCCTTCGACTAGCGGGAGGGCCCTTTTCCAATGAGCAGTTCTTC. Translation: CASTLRLAGGPFSNEQFF.

The rearrangement links TRBV15 to TRBJ2-3; D is perhaps TRBD1 (5 bases). The CDR3 spans 13 residues. V was trimmed by 7 bases and J by 3 bases, leaving 11 bases between them. CDR1 LNHNV and CDR2 YYDKDF come from the germline V gene (reference sequence). The CDR3 sequence: CATNPDKTDTQYF. The CDR3 DNA reads as TGTGCCACCAACCCGGACAAAACAGATACGCAGTATTTT.

The table lists this clone with a few counts. The chain has TRBV11-2 and TRBJ2-7; TRBD2 agrees at 12 bases. CDR1 is SGHAT, CDR2 FQNNGV, per germline. The ends lost 3 bases at V and 3 bases at J; junction bases unmatched: 12. There are 18 residues in the CDR3. The CDR3 spells CASSFELAGGPGLYEQYF. CDR3 nucleotide sequence: TGTGCCAGCAGCTTTGAACTAGCGGGAGGACCTGGCCTCTACGAGCAGTACTTC.

The chain carries TRBV28 and TRBJ1-5; no reliable D call. The CDR3 consists of 13 residues. V dropped 10 bases and J dropped 5 bases, with 15 bases sitting between them. The germline gives CDR1 MDHEN, CDR2 SYDVKM. CDR3 DNA: TGTGCCACCATAGGCGGGGTCTATCAGCCCCAGCATTTT. Amino acid sequence: CATIGGVYQPQHF.

The V and J genes are TRBV9 and TRBJ1-1, with D unclear. Between the trimmed V and J ends, which lost 4 bases and 7 bases, there was a span of 17 bases. This CDR3 comprises 14 residues. CDR1 SGDLS and CDR2 YYNGEE come from the germline V gene. As DNA, the CDR3 is TGTGCCAGCAGCCCTCGATCGGTTGCGGTTGAAGCTTTCTTT. It translates to CASSPRSVAVEAFF.

This clone came up once. The chain combines TRBV7-3 with TRBJ2-1; the D gene is possibly TRBD2 (6 bases). The germline V and J ends were trimmed by 1 base and 6 bases, with 13 bases remaining between them. In germline, CDR1 is SGHTA, CDR2 FQGTGA. CDR3 length: 15 residues. CDR3 nucleotide sequence: TGTGCCAGCAGCTTAATTGCGGGATCCCCCAATGAGCAGTTCTTC. This codes for CASSLIAGSPNEQFF.

This clone was observed once. This sequence joins TRBV4-2 and TRBJ1-2; D uncertain. The CDR3 length is 14 residues. The germline gives CDR1 LGHNA, CDR2 YNFKEQ. V was pared by 1 base and J by 3 bases, with 9 bases between. The CDR3: CASSQGETYYGYTF. CDR3 DNA sequence: TGTGCCAGCAGCCAAGGGGAGACATACTATGGCTACACCTTC.

V gene TRBV21-1 combines with J gene TRBJ2-6; TRBD2 was called by the table and not checked on the DNA. TRBV21-1 is noted as a pseudogene. The CDR3 totals 19 residues. The CDR3 region is CASSKVGGEPTSGANVLTF. The CDR3 bases are TGTGCCAGCAGCAAAGTCGGCGGAGAACCCACCTCTGGGGCCAACGTCCTGACTTTC.

This clone was picked up one time. V is TRBV28 and J is TRBJ1-1; no reliable D call. V was shortened by 5 bases and J by 1 base, with 11 bases between the two germline ends. CDR1 MDHEN and CDR2 SYDVKM come from the germline V gene. The CDR3 sequence is 14 residues long. The CDR3 nucleotides are TGTGCCAGCAGTCTCGCTTTGGGGAACACTGAAGCTTTCTTT. Its translation: CASSLALGNTEAFF.

In its sample, this clone was seen once. This chain links TRBV28 with TRBJ1-6, with 7 bases that match TRBD1. The CDR3 consists of 14 residues. Germline CDR1 reads MDHEN; CDR2 reads SYDVKM. The V and J ends lost 6 bases and 5 bases, in that order; junction bases with no gene match: 4. The CDR3 bases are TGTGCCAGCAGGGCACAGGGGAATAATTCACCCCTCCACTTT. It encodes CASRAQGNNSPLHF.

The V and J genes are TRBV7-9 and TRBJ2-3, with 9 bases that match TRBD2. J gave up 5 bases and V 4 bases, and 7 bases lay outside the gene matches. The CDR3 spans 15 residues. Germline lookup yields CDR1 SEHNR and CDR2 FQNEAQ (reference sequence). For the CDR3, the DNA is TGTGCCAGCAGCTCGGGACTAGCCTTCCTAGATACGCAGTATTTT. Its translation: CASSSGLAFLDTQYF.

J is TRBJ1-1 and V is TRBV5-6; the D is unclear. Germline V gene lookup returns CDR1 SGHDT and CDR2 YYEEEE. V was pared by 2 bases and J by 6 bases, with 14 bases between. CDR3 length: 14 amino acids. The CDR3 loop reads CASSFPQAYAEAFF. DNA for the CDR3: TGTGCCAGCAGCTTCCCCCAGGCTTACGCTGAAGCTTTCTTT.

V usage is TRBV7-3 and J usage is TRBJ2-1, with unresolved D. V was clipped by 5 bases and J by 0 bases, with 11 bases between them. This CDR3 comprises 15 residues. Germline assignment: CDR1 SGHTA and CDR2 FQGTGA. Written as DNA, the CDR3 is TGTGCCAGCAGCCTCGTCCTCAGCTCCTACAATGAGCAGTTCTTC. Protein product: CASSLVLSSYNEQFF.